This T cell receptor beta chain was documented in a study of OX40 agonist ivuxolimab in advanced cancers. Across the whole study: Enrollees could have had prior anti-PD-1, anti-PD-L1 or anti-CTLA-4 therapy, which 30% to 50% had received.

Produced via immunoSEQ multiplex PCR; TCRdb's table is partial and in-frame only. The sample includes about 55,000 clones, around three quarters of them seen just once. The V gene end was trimmed by 9 bases and the J gene end by 5 bases; junction bases not matched to a gene: 12. CDR1 and CDR2 (germline): LNHDA, SQIVND (reference sequence). This CDR3 region has 15 residues. Blood sampling was done at baseline, cycle 4 day 1, and cycle 7 day 1. This sequence originates from an adult with an advanced solid tumor such as melanoma, head and neck, liver or kidney cancer. Here the sequenced sample was CD4+ or CD8+ T cells sorted from blood, taken in a trial of the OX40 agonist ivuxolimab. The rearrangement uses TRBV19 and TRBJ1-5; 8 bases are a match to TRBD1. The DNA for the CDR3 is TGTGCCAGCGACCCAGGGACAGGTGGTTATCAGCCCCAGCATTTT. It specifies CASDPGTGGYQPQHF.